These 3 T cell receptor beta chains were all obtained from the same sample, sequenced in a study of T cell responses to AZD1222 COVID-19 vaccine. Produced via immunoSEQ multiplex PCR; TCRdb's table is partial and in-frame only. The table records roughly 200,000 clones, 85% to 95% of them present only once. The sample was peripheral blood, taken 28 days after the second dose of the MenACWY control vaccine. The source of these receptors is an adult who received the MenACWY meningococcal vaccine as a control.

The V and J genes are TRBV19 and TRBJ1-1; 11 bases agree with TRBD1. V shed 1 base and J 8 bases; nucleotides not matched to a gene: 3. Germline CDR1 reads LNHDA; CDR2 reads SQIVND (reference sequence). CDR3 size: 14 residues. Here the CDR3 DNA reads TGTGCCAGTAGTATAGTGGACAGGGGGCTAGAAGCTTTCTTT. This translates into CASSIVDRGLEAFF.

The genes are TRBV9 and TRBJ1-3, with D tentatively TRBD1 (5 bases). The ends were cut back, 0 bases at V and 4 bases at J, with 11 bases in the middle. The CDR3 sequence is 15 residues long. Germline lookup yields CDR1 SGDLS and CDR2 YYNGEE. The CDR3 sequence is CASSVAPGLGNTIYF. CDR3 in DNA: TGTGCCAGCAGCGTAGCACCGGGGCTCGGAAACACCATATATTTT.

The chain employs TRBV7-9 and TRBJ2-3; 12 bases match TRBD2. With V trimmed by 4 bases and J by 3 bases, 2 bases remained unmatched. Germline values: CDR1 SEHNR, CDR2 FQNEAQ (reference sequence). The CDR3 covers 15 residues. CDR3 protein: CASSSGLAGTDTQYF. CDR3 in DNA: TGTGCCAGCAGCTCCGGACTAGCGGGGACAGATACGCAGTATTTT. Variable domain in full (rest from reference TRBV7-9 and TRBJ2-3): DTGVSQNPRHKITKRGQNVTFRCDPISEHNRLYWYRQTLGQGPEFLTYFQNEAQLEKSRLLSDRFSAERPKGSFSTLEIQRTEQGDSAMYLCASSSGLAGTDTQYFGPGTRLTVL.